The T cell receptor beta chain described here comes from a study of T cell therapy after organ transplantation (dated by TCRdb to about 2019). About the full investigation: The therapy products consisted of autologous CMV-specific T cells grown in vitro for 2 to 3 weeks using a peptide pool of 30 HLA class I and II CMV epitopes. Patients received a median of 1.92 x 10^8 CMV-specific T cells across 2 to 6 intravenous infusions. Long-term post-therapy samples were available for only about 75% of the 10 patients. The study was a follow-up TRBV repertoire analysis of an open-label phase I trial of autologous CMV-specific adoptive T cell therapy in solid-organ transplant recipients. Among the ten or so patients, eight were classed as clinical responders, while two were classed as nonresponders. Each patient got up to 6 T cell doses, given every 2 weeks, and was then monitored for over 25 weeks after finishing therapy. Before T cell therapy commenced, pretherapy samples of peripheral blood were collected. The investigation overall reported the following: Reconstitution after therapy appeared to include not only transferred clonotypes but also endogenous clonotypes that had not been detected in the therapy products. Because the cohort was small, confounders such as concurrent antirejection and antiviral medications could not be assessed. Marked pretherapy clonal expansions with minimal repertoire change after therapy were observed in nonresponders. The small number of expansions detected in nonresponders may be due to reduced sample coverage caused by poor CD8+ T cell yield. Fold change in CD8 clonality after therapy inversely correlated with pretherapy clonality, suggesting less biased repertoires were more receptive to remodeling.

This sample's time point label indicates: before start of T cell therapy. The patients had received solid-organ transplants and had cytomegalovirus that was drug-resistant/recurrent. Nine to ten trial participants were selected for repertoire analysis based on availability of post-therapy peripheral blood mononuclear cells. Viable CD3+CD8+CD4- lymphocytes were sorted from PBMCs on a BD FACSAria III. Genomic DNA was extracted from sorted cells with the Qiagen DNeasy Kit. The CDR3 sequence holds 13 residues, the cysteine and phenylalanine included. Of all the DNA, just the CDR3 is kept, 39 bases in frame from base 1. The germline V gene encodes CDR1 SEHNR and CDR2 FQNEAQ (reference sequence). V drops 2 bases and J drops 3 bases, leaving 7 bases in between. TRB CDR3 regions were amplified from genomic DNA with the immunoSEQ two-step, bias-controlled multiplex PCR assay. Sequencing of CDR3 libraries was carried out on an Illumina NextSeq 500. In the source study's methods: The immunoSEQ Analyzer platform was used for initial alignment and bioinformatics, including bias normalization against synthetic CDR3 analogs. Annotation of V, D and J genes followed the definitions in the IMGT database. Additional TRBV analyses were carried out with default settings in VDJtools version 1.1.10 and the R package tcR version 2.2.1.11. GLIPH analysis was done using default settings in version 1.0. To test for significant clonotype frequency changes in CDR3 sequences with at least 5 reads, a 2-sided binomial test with Benjamini-Hochberg correction (alpha = 0.01) was used. This immuneACCESS table, as held by TCRdb, lists in-frame sequences with V and J called but not all clones. Of the missing ones, under half trace to an unresolved V gene in checked studies; the others have no known cause. From that table come the V and J calls and clone size; the DNA was used to work out D and trimming. This sample holds 45,000 to 50,000 clones; about 94% were observed only once. The ten largest clones take up about 2.9% of the sample.

A word on this clone: The antigen it recognizes is unknown. There are no base qualities to consult, and no much larger clone falls within one base.

The sequence came from a human patient who had received a solid organ transplant and had CMV disease. The chain was built from TRBV7-9 and TRBJ1-1; there is no confident call for the D gene. Sequencing used CD8+ T cells from blood, obtained before autologous CMV-specific T cell therapy. The CDR3 loop reads CASSLPAHTEAFF. At the DNA level, the sequence is TGTGCCAGCAGCTTACCGGCACACACTGAAGCTTTCTTT.